The sequence of this T cell receptor beta chain was determined in a study of blood T cells in healthy people across ages. Notes on the study in general: TCR beta diversity per million T cells fell roughly linearly with age.

With regard to this clonotype: Its antigen is not known.

Then a second PCR, running about 6 to 12 cycles, was carried out with a sample-barcoded 5' primer and a J-beta primer mix. TCRdb called the 5' RACE reads again in MiXCR, with one record for every CDR3 protein. Here the sample spans under 2 million distinct CDR3 sequences, 30% to 35% being singletons. Trimming stripped 5 bases from V and 4 bases from J, with 20 bases between. The germline CDR1 and CDR2 sequences are MDHEN and SYDVKM. There are 16 residues in the CDR3. What was sequenced was blood. This receptor was obtained from a woman aged 25-40 years in good health. The chain has TRBV28 and TRBJ1-2; a weak D match, TRBD1 (5 bases). The CDR3 protein is CASSLRGRGLSYGYTF. The CDR3 DNA reads as TGTGCCAGCAGTCTCCGCGGGCGGGGGTTGAGCTATGGCTACACCTTC.